The sequence of this T cell receptor beta chain was determined in a study of blood T cell repertoires in COVID-19. About the research overall: PBMCs, B-cell-depleted T cells, or T cells provided the cDNA or gDNA that made up the material.

Between the trimmed V and J ends, which lost 5 bases and 0 bases, there was a span of 13 bases. This CDR3 is 15 amino acids long. From germline, CDR1 is SEHNR and CDR2 FQNEAQ (reference sequence). Original data processing: Amplification of reference gene primers provided the estimated nucleated cell counts. Sequencing was performed with immunoSEQ multiplex PCR; in TCRdb, only in-frame clones are kept and a portion is missing. That table gives V, J and clone size, and the DNA gave D and trimming. The data contain around 380,000 clones, about four fifths of them seen just once; the ten biggest clones take up 1.1%.

The sample consisted of peripheral blood. This sequence originates from a human donor with acute or convalescent COVID-19. The donor label of this sample is uncertain. This chain links TRBV7-9 with TRBJ1-1; D not certain. CDR3 region: CASSHKQNLNTEAFF. In DNA form, the CDR3 reads TGTGCCAGCAGCCATAAACAGAATTTGAACACTGAAGCTTTCTTT. The full variable domain, completed using reference TRBV7-9 and TRBJ1-1, is DTGVSQNPRHKITKRGQNVTFRCDPISEHNRLYWYRQTLGQGPEFLTYFQNEAQLEKSRLLSDRFSAERPKGSFSTLEIQRTEQGDSAMYLCASSHKQNLNTEAFFGQGTRLTVV.